Presented here are 13 T cell receptor beta chains from one specimen sequenced in a study of cytomegalovirus exposure and HLA in healthy donors. PCR primers comprised 60 Vbeta and 13 Jbeta primers. Using immunoSEQ multiplex PCR, the repertoire was profiled, and TCRdb retains in-frame clones only, with some absent. The repertoire consists of over 130,000 clones, with approximately 72% occurring once and the leading ten covering 6% to 8%. Sequencing input: PBMCs. All receptors derive from a woman aged 60-75 years in good health and CMV-seronegative.

The DNA for the CDR3 is TGCGCCAGCAGCTCCAGGACTAACACAGATACGCAGTATTTT. Translated: CASSSRTNTDTQYF. The chain links TRBV5-1 to TRBJ2-3, with a weak D call TRBD2 (6 bases). In germline, CDR1 is SGHRS, CDR2 YFSETQ. V lost 3 bases and J 2 bases, leaving 10 bases between the germline ends. This CDR3 has 14 residues. The variable domain in full, completed from reference TRBV5-1 and TRBJ2-3, reads KAGVTQTPRYLIKTRGQQVTLSCSPISGHRSVSWYQQTPGQGLQFLFEYFSETQRNKGNFPGRFSGRQFSNSRSEMNVSTLELGDSALYLCASSSRTNTDTQYFGPGTRLTVL.

This clone was recorded at least ten times. This chain uses TRBV5-1 with TRBJ2-1; 16 nucleotides line up with TRBD2. J gave up 15 bases and V 3 bases, and 6 bases lay outside the gene matches. Germline CDR1 reads SGHRS; CDR2 reads YFSETQ. The CDR3 covers 14 residues. CDR3 in DNA: TGCGCCAGCAGCTCAGGGACTAGCGGGAGGGTAACGTTCTTC. It translates to CASSSGTSGRVTFF.

The chain uses TRBV2 and TRBJ1-6; D is uncertain. Germline V lookup: CDR1 SNHLY, CDR2 FYNNEI. V lost 7 bases to trimming and J lost 7 bases, with 14 bases between them. The CDR3 is made up of 14 amino acids. The CDR3 region is CASTLRRVNSPLHF. Here the CDR3 DNA reads TGTGCCAGCACCCTGAGGCGGGTAAATTCACCCCTCCACTTT.

The J gene is TRBJ1-1, the V gene TRBV7-9; weak D call: TRBD1 (5 bases). V lost 3 bases and J lost 5, with 25 bases in between. CDR1 is SEHNR, CDR2 FQNEAQ, per germline (reference sequence). The CDR3 contains 18 residues. CDR3 nucleotides: TGTGCCAGCAGCTTGAGAGGAAGGGGAGGGGATGTCGGGACTGAAGCTTTCTTT. It is translated as CASSLRGRGGDVGTEAFF.

The chain links TRBV9 to TRBJ1-6, with a possible D match to TRBD1 (6 bases). Per germline, CDR1 SGDLS and CDR2 YYNGEE. CDR3 size: 14 residues. V lost 1 base and J lost 9, with 11 bases in between. The CDR3 nucleotides are TGTGCCAGCAGCGTACGGCAACAGGGTTCACCCCTCCACTTT. Encoded protein: CASSVRQQGSPLHF. The full variable domain, rest sourced from reference TRBV9 and TRBJ1-6, is DSGVTQTPKHLITATGQRVTLRCSPRSGDLSVYWYQQSLDQGLQFLIQYYNGEERAKGNILERFSAQQFPDLHSELNLSSLELGDSALYFCASSVRQQGSPLHFGNGTRLTVT.

This clone occurred a few times. The chain has TRBV18 and TRBJ1-2; 7 bases align to TRBD1. Germline trimming cut 3 bases from V and 3 bases from J; bases unmatched to any gene: 1. The CDR3 is made up of 13 amino acids. Germline CDR1 is KGHSH and CDR2 is LQKENI. CDR3 sequence (DNA): TGTGCCAGCTCACCTGGACAGGACTATGGCTACACCTTC. Its translation is CASSPGQDYGYTF.

The chain has TRBV2 and TRBJ2-7; 7 bases match TRBD1. Per the germline V gene, CDR1 is SNHLY and CDR2 is FYNNEI. Trimming removed 6 bases from V and 2 bases from J; junction bases left unmatched: 10. The CDR3 is 15 amino acids. The CDR3 DNA follows: TGTGCCAGCAGCGAACCACAGGGGTTAGCCTACGAGCAGTACTTC. It encodes CASSEPQGLAYEQYF.

V is TRBV19 and J is TRBJ1-6; possible D gene TRBD1, 6 bases. With 6 bases removed from V and 4 bases from J, the gap between germline ends came to 16 bases. CDR3 length equals 16 residues. Per the germline V gene, CDR1 is LNHDA and CDR2 is SQIVND (reference sequence). The CDR3 nucleotides read TGTGCCAGTAGGGTATCCGGGACAACTTATAATTCACCCCTCCACTTT. This encodes CASRVSGTTYNSPLHF. Full variable domain (remainder filled in from reference TRBV19 and TRBJ1-6): DGGITQSPKYLFRKEGQNVTLSCEQNLNHDAMYWYRQDPGQGLRLIYYSQIVNDFQKGDIAEGYSVSREKKESFPLTVTSAQKNPTAFYLCASRVSGTTYNSPLHFGNGTRLTVT.

CDR3 DNA: TGTGCCAGCAGCCCACTCGGGGGGCTGGGTACGCAGTATTTT. Amino acid sequence: CASSPLGGLGTQYF. The chain is built from TRBV7-3 and TRBJ2-3; tentative D call: TRBD2 (7 bases). Looked up from germline, CDR1 is SGHTA and CDR2 is FQGTGA. Trimming left V 5 bases short and J 8 bases short, with 17 bases between. The CDR3 totals 14 residues. Filled out from reference TRBV7-3 and TRBJ2-3, the complete variable domain reads GAGVSQTPSNKVTEKGKYVELRCDPISGHTALYWYRQSLGQGPEFLIYFQGTGAADDSGLPNDRFFAVRPEGSVSTLKIQRTERGDSAVYLCASSPLGGLGTQYFGPGTRLTVL.

This chain joins TRBV2 and TRBJ2-7; 9 positions match TRBD1. The CDR3 is made up of 17 amino acids. From germline, CDR1 is SNHLY and CDR2 FYNNEI. With 0 bases clipped from V and 0 bases from J, the junction kept 6 bases outside the gene matches. This CDR3 is CASSEAWTGETSYEQYF. CDR3 DNA sequence: TGTGCCAGCAGTGAAGCGTGGACAGGGGAGACCTCCTACGAGCAGTACTTC.

CDR3 sequence: CASSPDTSGANVLTF. The CDR3 nucleotides are TGCGCCAGCAGCCCTGACACCTCTGGGGCCAACGTCCTGACTTTC. The chain uses TRBV5-1 and TRBJ2-6; D gene ambiguous. This CDR3 has 15 residues. From germline, CDR1 is SGHRS and CDR2 YFSETQ. Between the trimmed V and J ends, which lost 4 bases and 0 bases, there was a span of 8 bases.

The DNA for the CDR3 is TGCGCCAGCAGCCCCGGGGGAGGTGGCAAGAACGAGCAGTACTTC. As protein: CASSPGGGGKNEQYF. This rearrangement joins TRBV5-1 to TRBJ2-7; a weak D match, TRBD2 (6 bases). The CDR3 is 15 residues long. Trimming removed 4 bases at V and 5 bases at J, with 19 bases between. Germline V CDR1 and CDR2: SGHRS, YFSETQ.

V usage is TRBV9 and J usage is TRBJ2-3; possible D gene TRBD2, 6 bases. Germline CDR1 and CDR2: SGDLS and YYNGEE. The length of the CDR3 is 14 residues. Trimming pared 0 bases from V and 4 bases from J, leaving 9 bases between. For the CDR3, the DNA is TGTGCCAGCAGCGTAGTTCCTAGCGCAGATACGCAGTATTTT. It is translated as CASSVVPSADTQYF.